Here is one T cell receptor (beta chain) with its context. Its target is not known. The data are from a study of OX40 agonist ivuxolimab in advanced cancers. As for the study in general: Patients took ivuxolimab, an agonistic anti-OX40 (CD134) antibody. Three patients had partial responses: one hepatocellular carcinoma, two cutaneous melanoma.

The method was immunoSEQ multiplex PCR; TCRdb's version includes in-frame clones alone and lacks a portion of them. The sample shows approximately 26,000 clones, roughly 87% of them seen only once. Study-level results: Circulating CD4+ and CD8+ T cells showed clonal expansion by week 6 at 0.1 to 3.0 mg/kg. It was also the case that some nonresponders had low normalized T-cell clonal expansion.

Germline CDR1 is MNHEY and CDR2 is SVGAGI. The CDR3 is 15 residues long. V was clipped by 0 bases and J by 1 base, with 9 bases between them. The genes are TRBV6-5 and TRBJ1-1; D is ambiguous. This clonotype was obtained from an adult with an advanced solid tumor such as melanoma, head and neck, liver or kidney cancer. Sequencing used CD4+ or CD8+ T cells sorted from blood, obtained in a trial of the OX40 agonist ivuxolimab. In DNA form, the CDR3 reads TGTGCCAGCAGTTACTCCCGGGATTGGAACACTGAAGCTTTCTTT. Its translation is CASSYSRDWNTEAFF.